Below, 13 T cell receptor beta chains from the same sample are listed, as sequenced in a study of T-cell reconstitution after alpha-beta-depleted transplantation in children. The TCRbeta library incorporated unique molecular identifiers. TCRdb reprocessed the PCR reads via MiXCR and lists one record per CDR3 protein. The sample holds a few hundred thousand distinct CDR3 sequences; roughly an eighth are singletons and the top ten take approximately 5.4%. This sample comprised PBMCs from the stem cell graft donor, obtained from the stem cell graft. These receptors all come from a human donor who donated a stem cell graft to a child with combined immunodeficiency.

This clonotype was observed at least ten times. The chain employs TRBV5-1 and TRBJ2-1; the D gene is possibly TRBD2 (8 bases). V was cut by 4 bases and J by 5 bases, with 16 bases left in between. From germline, CDR1 is SGHRS and CDR2 YFSETQ. CDR3 length: 15 residues. In DNA, the CDR3 is TGCGCCAGCAGCCAGGGGACAGCGGGGGACAATGAGCAGTTCTTC. It codes for CASSQGTAGDNEQFF. The whole variable domain, remainder taken from reference TRBV5-1 and TRBJ2-1, is KAGVTQTPRYLIKTRGQQVTLSCSPISGHRSVSWYQQTPGQGLQFLFEYFSETQRNKGNFPGRFSGRQFSNSRSEMNVSTLELGDSALYLCASSQGTAGDNEQFFGPGTRLTVL.

This clonotype was seen a handful of times. The genes are TRBV21-1 and TRBJ2-2; the table's D call, TRBD2, was not checked against the DNA. TRBV21-1 constitutes a pseudogene. The CDR3 has 15 amino acids. Written as DNA, the CDR3 is TGTGCCAGCAGCAATCTAGCGGCGAACACCGGGGAGCTGTTTTTT. This codes for CASSNLAANTGELFF.

The chain recombines TRBV4-3 with TRBJ2-7, with 9 bases identical to TRBD1. There are 15 residues in the CDR3. CDR1 and CDR2 (germline): LGHNA, YSLEER. J gave up 0 bases and V 3 bases, and 3 bases lay outside the gene matches. In nucleotides, the CDR3 is TGCGCCAGCAGCCACCCGACAGGGGGCTCCTACGAGCAGTACTTC. Protein sequence: CASSHPTGGSYEQYF.

CDR3 in amino acids: CASSYTSGASYEQYF. The DNA of the CDR3 is TGTGCCAGCAGTTACACTAGCGGGGCCTCCTACGAGCAGTACTTC. This rearrangement joins TRBV6-5 to TRBJ2-7; 10 nucleotides match TRBD2. The CDR3 has 15 amino acids. Germline CDR1 MNHEY, CDR2 SVGAGI. The V and J ends lost 2 bases and 0 bases, in that order; junction bases with no gene match: 1.

The chain uses TRBV9 and TRBJ2-6; 12 bases are a match to TRBD1. The J segment lost 3 bases and the V segment lost 0 bases, leaving 7 bases of the junction unmatched. This CDR3 contains 19 residues. Germline CDR1 and CDR2: SGDLS and YYNGEE. This chain's CDR3 is CASSVGRGTGGSGANVLTF. The CDR3 bases are TGTGCCAGCAGCGTAGGCCGGGGGACAGGGGGCAGTGGGGCCAACGTCCTGACTTTC.

This clonotype was found once. The rearrangement uses TRBV5-1 and TRBJ2-1, with D possibly being TRBD2 (6 bases). Per the germline V gene, CDR1 is SGHRS and CDR2 is YFSETQ. V lost 1 base and J 6 bases, leaving 11 bases between the germline ends. This CDR3 has 14 residues. CDR3 sequence: CASSLFLGGNEQFF. The CDR3 DNA follows: TGCGCCAGCAGCTTGTTTTTGGGGGGCAATGAGCAGTTCTTC.

This clonotype was counted ten times or more. The rearrangement joins TRBV5-4 to TRBJ1-2, with TRBD1 matching over 11 bases. The V gene's germline CDR1 is SGHNT and CDR2 YYREEE (reference sequence). The CDR3 loop spans 15 amino acids. Trimming took 1 base from V and 4 from J; bases not matched to a gene: 3. CDR3 region: CASSLRTGGAYGYTF. CDR3 DNA: TGTGCCAGCAGCTTGCGGACAGGGGGCGCCTATGGCTACACCTTC.

This clonotype has only a few counts. The gene calls are TRBV6-5 and TRBJ2-2, with D possibly being TRBD2 (5 bases). The germline V gene encodes CDR1 MNHEY and CDR2 SVGAGI. CDR3 length: 14 residues. V was cut by 2 bases and J by 1 base, with 5 bases left in between. The CDR3 sequence is CASSYGGNTGELFF. CDR3 sequence (DNA): TGTGCCAGCAGTTACGGAGGGAACACCGGGGAGCTGTTTTTT.

This clonotype has just a few counts. The chain has TRBV12-3 or TRBV12-4 and TRBJ2-7; TRBD1 is a possible D gene (5 bases). The CDR3 length is 12 residues. The germline V and J ends were trimmed by 3 bases and 6 bases, with 9 bases remaining between them. The chain's CDR3 is CASSFKGVEQYF. The CDR3 DNA sequence: TGTGCCAGCAGTTTTAAAGGGGTCGAGCAGTACTTC.

The chain joins TRBV25-1 to TRBJ2-7; D possibly corresponds to TRBD1 (6 bases). The ends were cut back, 7 bases at V and 2 bases at J, with 18 bases in the middle. The CDR3 totals 15 residues. The germline CDR1 and CDR2 sequences are MGHDK and SYGVNS. CDR3 residues: CASNGIVQGAYEQYF. The CDR3 coding sequence is TGTGCCAGCAATGGAATTGTACAGGGAGCCTACGAGCAGTACTTC.

There are a few counts of this clonotype. This chain uses TRBV20-1 with TRBJ2-7; TRBD1 might be the D (5 bases). This CDR3 is built from 13 residues. Trimming left V 4 bases short and J 3 bases short, with 13 bases between. CDR1 and CDR2 (germline): DFQATT, SNEGSKA (reference sequence). CDR3: CSATTDSYYEQYF. CDR3 bases: TGCAGTGCTACTACTGACAGCTACTACGAGCAGTACTTC.

The rearrangement uses TRBV2 and TRBJ2-1; 9 bases map to TRBD1. V trimming: 6 bases; J trimming: 15 bases; junction bases outside the gene matches: 6. CDR3 length equals 11 residues. CDR1 and CDR2 from the germline V gene are SNHLY and FYNNEI. The CDR3 DNA follows: TGTGCCAGCAGCCTGGGACAGGGAAGGTTCTTC. The encoded protein is CASSLGQGRFF.

The chain recombines TRBV12-3 or TRBV12-4 with TRBJ2-1; 8 bases map to TRBD2. This CDR3 has 19 residues. V dropped 5 bases and J dropped 1; count of bases not matched to a gene: 16. The CDR3 sequence: CASSGYAPLERESYNEQFF. In DNA form, the CDR3 reads TGTGCCAGCAGTGGATATGCCCCCCTGGAGCGGGAGTCCTACAATGAGCAGTTCTTC.